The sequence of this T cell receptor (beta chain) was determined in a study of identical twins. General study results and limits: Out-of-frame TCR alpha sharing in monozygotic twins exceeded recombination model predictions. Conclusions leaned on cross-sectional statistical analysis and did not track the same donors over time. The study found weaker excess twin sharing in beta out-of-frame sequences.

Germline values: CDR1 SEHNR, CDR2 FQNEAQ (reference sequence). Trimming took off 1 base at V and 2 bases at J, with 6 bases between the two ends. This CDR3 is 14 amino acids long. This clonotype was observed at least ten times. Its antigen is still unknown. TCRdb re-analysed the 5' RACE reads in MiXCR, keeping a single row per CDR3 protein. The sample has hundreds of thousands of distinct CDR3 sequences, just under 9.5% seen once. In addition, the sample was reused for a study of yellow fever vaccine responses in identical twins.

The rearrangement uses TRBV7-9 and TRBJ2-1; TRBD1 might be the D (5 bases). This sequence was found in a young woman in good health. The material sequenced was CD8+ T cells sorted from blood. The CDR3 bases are TGTGCCAGCAGCTTAGGGGGCCCCTACAATGAGCAGTTCTTC. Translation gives CASSLGGPYNEQFF.